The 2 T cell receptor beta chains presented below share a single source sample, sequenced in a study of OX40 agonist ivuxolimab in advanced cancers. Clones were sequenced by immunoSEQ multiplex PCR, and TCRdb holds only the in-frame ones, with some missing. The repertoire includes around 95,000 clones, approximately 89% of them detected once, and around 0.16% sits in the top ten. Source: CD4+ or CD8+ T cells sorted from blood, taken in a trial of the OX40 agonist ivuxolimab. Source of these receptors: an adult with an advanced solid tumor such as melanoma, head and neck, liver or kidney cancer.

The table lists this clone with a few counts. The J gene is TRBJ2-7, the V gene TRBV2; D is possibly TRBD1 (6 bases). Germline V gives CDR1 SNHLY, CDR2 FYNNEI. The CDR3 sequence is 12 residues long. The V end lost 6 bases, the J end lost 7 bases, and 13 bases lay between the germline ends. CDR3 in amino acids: CASSYRAGEQYF. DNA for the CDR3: TGTGCCAGCAGCTACAGGGCTGGGGAGCAGTACTTC.

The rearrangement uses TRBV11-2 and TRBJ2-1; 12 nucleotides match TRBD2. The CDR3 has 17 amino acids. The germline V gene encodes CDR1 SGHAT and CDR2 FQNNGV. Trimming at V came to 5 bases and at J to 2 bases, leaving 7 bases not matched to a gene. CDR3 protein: CASSPGLAGITYNEQFF. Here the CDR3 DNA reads TGTGCCAGCAGCCCGGGACTAGCGGGTATCACCTACAATGAGCAGTTCTTC. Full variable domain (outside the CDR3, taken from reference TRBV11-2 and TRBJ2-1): EAGVAQSPRYKIIEKRQSVAFWCNPISGHATLYWYQQILGQGPKLLIQFQNNGVVDDSQLPKDRFSAERLKGVDSTLKIQPAKLEDSAVYLCASSPGLAGITYNEQFFGPGTRLTVL.